This T cell receptor (beta chain) was sequenced in a study of OX40 agonist ivuxolimab in advanced cancers. In the study overall: Partial responses were seen in three patients, one with hepatocellular carcinoma and two with cutaneous melanoma.

Measured with immunoSEQ multiplex PCR; TCRdb has only the in-frame clones, and not every one. Here the sample spans roughly 60,000 clones, roughly 84% being singletons. The study, taken as a whole, reports: At 0.1 to 3.0 mg/kg, CD4+ and CD8+ blood T cells expanded clonally by week 6.

As regards this clone: Its antigen is not known.

Germline loops: CDR1 SGHDT, CDR2 YYEEEE. V dropped 4 bases and J dropped 2 bases, with 13 bases sitting between them. This CDR3 has 14 amino acids. This specimen consisted of CD4+ or CD8+ T cells sorted from blood, obtained in a trial of the OX40 agonist ivuxolimab. The TCR sequence derives from an adult with an advanced solid tumor such as melanoma, head and neck, liver or kidney cancer. The rearrangement links TRBV5-6 to TRBJ2-7; D is perhaps TRBD1 (5 bases). The chain's CDR3 is CASSPWGQTYEQYF. CDR3 in DNA: TGTGCCAGCAGCCCCTGGGGCCAGACCTACGAGCAGTACTTC.